This T cell receptor (beta chain) was sequenced for a study of cytotoxic CD8 clonotypes in ibrutinib-treated CLL. With respect to this clone: Its antigen is not identified.

The study's findings and limits: Baseline levels of clonality went above those of age-matched healthy donors and moved with circulating CD8+ T-cell counts. Higher clonality was seen at ibrutinib response and a return toward baseline at progression.

The planned depth of sequencing spanned 1 in 200,000 to 1 in 1 million T cells. TCRdb's copy holds only in-frame clones and misses some; the assay was immunoSEQ multiplex PCR. The sample contains roughly 180,000 clones, about two thirds of which appear only once. The CDR3 contains 15 residues. From germline, CDR1 is SGDLS and CDR2 YYNGEE. V lost 0 bases and J lost 5; bases outside the gene matches: 6. This specimen consisted of PBMCs, obtained after 24 months of ibrutinib treatment. The TCR sequence derives from a human donor with chronic lymphocytic leukemia. J is TRBJ2-7 and V is TRBV9; 9 positions match TRBD2. The DNA for the CDR3 is TGTGCCAGCAGCGTAGGTGCTAGCGGGATCCACGAGCAGTACTTC. Its translation is CASSVGASGIHEQYF.